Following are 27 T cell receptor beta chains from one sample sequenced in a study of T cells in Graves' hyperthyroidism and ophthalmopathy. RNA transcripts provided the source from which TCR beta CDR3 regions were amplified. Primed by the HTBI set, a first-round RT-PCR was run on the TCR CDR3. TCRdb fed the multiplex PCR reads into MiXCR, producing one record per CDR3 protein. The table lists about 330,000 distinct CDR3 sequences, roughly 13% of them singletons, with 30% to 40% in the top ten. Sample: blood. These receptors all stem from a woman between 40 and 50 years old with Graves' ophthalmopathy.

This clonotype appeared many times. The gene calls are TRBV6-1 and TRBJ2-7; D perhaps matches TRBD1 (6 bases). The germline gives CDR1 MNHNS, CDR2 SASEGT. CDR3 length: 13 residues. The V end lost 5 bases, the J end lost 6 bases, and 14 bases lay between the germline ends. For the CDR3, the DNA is TGTGCCAGCAGTCCCGGGACAATTCCCGAGCAGTACTTC. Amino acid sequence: CASSPGTIPEQYF.

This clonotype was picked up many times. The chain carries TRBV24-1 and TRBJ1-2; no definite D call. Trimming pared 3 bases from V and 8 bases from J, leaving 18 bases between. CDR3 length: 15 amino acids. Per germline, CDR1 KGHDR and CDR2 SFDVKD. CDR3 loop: CATSDHILGLGGYTF. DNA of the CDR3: TGTGCCACCAGTGATCATATTTTGGGTCTCGGCGGCTACACCTTC.

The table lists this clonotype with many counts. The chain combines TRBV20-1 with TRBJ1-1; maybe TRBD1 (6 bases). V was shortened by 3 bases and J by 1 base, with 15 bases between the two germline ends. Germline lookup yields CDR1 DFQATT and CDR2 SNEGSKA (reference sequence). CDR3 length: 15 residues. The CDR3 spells CSARAPGAPNTEAFF. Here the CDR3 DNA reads TGCAGTGCTAGGGCCCCAGGGGCCCCGAACACTGAAGCTTTCTTT.

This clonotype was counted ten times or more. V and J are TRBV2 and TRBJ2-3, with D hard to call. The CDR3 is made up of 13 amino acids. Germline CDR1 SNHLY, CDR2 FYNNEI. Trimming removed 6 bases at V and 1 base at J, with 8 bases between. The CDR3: CASRNRGTDTQYF. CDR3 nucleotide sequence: TGTGCCAGCAGGAACCGGGGCACAGATACGCAGTATTTT.

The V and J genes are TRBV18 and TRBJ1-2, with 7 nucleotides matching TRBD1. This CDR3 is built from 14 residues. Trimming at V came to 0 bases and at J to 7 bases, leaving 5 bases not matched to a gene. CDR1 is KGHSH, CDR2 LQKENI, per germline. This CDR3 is CASSPPTGSGGYTF. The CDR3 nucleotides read TGTGCCAGCTCACCACCGACAGGGTCTGGTGGCTACACCTTC.

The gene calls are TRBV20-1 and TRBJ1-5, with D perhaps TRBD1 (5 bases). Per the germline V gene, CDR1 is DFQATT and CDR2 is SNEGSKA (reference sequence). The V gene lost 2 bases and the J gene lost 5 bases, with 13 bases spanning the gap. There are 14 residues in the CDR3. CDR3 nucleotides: TGCAGTGCTAGACCTCCGGGGGGTGATCAGCCCCAGCATTTT. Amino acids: CSARPPGGDQPQHF.

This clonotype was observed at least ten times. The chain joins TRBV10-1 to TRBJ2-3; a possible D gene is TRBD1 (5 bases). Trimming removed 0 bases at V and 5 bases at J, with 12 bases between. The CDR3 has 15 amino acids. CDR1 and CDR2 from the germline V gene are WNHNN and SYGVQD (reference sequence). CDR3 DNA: TGCGCCAGCAGTGAGTCGACGCCAGGGCAAGATACGCAGTATTTT. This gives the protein CASSESTPGQDTQYF.

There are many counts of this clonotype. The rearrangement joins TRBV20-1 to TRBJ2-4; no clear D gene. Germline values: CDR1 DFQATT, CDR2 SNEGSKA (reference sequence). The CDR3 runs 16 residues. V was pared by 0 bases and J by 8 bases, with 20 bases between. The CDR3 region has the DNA TGCAGTGCTAGAGATCCAGCAGCCCACCGTTGGGACATTCAGTACTTC. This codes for CSARDPAAHRWDIQYF.

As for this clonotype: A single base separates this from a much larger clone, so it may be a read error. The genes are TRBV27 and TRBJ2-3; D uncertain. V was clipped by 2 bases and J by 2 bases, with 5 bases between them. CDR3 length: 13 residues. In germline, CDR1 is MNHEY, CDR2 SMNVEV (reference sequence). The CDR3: CASSLMDTDTQYF. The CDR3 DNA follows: TGTGCCAGCAGTTTAATGGACACAGATACGCAGTATTTT.

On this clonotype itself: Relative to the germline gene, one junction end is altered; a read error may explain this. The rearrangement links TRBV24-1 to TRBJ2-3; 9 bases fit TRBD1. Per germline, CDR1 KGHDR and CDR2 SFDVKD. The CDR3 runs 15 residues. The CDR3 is CATSDRDRDPDAQYF. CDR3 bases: TGTGCCACCAGTGACCGGGACAGGGACCCAGATGCGCAGTATTTT.

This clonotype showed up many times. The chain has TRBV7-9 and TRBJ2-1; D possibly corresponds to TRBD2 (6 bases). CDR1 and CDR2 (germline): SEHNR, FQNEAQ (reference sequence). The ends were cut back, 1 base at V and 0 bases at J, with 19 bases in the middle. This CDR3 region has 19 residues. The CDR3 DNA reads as TGTGCCAGCAGCTTAGGGATTAGCGGCTTTATGAGCTCCTACAATGAGCAGTTCTTC. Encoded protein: CASSLGISGFMSSYNEQFF.

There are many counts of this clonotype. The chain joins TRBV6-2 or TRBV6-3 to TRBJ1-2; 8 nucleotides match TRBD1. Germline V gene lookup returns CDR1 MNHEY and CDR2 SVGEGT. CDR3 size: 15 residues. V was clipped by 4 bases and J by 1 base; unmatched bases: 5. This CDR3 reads CASSSWTGLNYGYTF. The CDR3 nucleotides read TGTGCCAGCAGTTCATGGACAGGGCTTAACTATGGCTACACCTTC.

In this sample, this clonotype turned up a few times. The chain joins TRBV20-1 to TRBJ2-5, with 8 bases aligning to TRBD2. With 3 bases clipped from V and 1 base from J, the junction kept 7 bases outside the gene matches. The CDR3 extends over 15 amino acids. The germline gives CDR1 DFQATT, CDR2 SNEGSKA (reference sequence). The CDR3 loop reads CSASPRGGAQETQYF. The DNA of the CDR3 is TGCAGTGCTAGCCCCCGGGGGGGAGCCCAAGAGACCCAGTACTTC.

The CDR3 DNA sequence: TGTGCCAGCAGCCCCGCTCAGGGACAAGGGGGCTACACCTTC. It codes for CASSPAQGQGGYTF. The chain is built from TRBV7-2 and TRBJ1-2, with TRBD1 as a possible D gene (6 bases). The CDR3 totals 14 residues. Germline V gives CDR1 SGHTA, CDR2 FQGNSA. The germline V and J ends were trimmed by 5 bases and 8 bases, with 18 bases remaining between them.

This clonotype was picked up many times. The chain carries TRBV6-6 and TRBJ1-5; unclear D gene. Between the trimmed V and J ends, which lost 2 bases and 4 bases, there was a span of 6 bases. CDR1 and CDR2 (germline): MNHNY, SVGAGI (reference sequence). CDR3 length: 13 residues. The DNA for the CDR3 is TGTGCCAGCAGTTACCCCAATAATCAGCCCCAGCATTTT. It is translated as CASSYPNNQPQHF.

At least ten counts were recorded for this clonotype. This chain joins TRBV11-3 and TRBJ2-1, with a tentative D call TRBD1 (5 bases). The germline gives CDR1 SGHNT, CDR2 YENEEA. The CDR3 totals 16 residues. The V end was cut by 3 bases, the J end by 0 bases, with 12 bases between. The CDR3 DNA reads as TGTGCCAGCAGCTTCAGGGTAGTTCGCTCCTACAATGAGCAGTTCTTC. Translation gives CASSFRVVRSYNEQFF.

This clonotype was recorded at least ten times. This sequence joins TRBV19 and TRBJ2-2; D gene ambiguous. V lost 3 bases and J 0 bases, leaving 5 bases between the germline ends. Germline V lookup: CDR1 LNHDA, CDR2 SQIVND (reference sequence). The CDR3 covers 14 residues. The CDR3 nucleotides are TGTGCCAGTAGTATCGAGCCGAACACCGGGGAGCTGTTTTTT. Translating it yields CASSIEPNTGELFF.

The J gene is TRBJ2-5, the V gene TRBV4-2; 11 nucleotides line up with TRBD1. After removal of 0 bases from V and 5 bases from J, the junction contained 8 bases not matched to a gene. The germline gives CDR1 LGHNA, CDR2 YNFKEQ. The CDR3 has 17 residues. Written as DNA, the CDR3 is TGTGCCAGCAGCCAAGAGCGCCGGACAGGGGGCTATGAGACCCAGTACTTC. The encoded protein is CASSQERRTGGYETQYF.

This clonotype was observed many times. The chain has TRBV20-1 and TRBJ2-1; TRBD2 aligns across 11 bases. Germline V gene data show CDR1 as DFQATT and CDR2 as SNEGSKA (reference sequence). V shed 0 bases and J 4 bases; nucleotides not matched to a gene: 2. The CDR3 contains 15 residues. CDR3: CSARDRTSGYNEQFF. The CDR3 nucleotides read TGCAGTGCTAGAGATCGGACTAGCGGGTACAATGAGCAGTTCTTC.

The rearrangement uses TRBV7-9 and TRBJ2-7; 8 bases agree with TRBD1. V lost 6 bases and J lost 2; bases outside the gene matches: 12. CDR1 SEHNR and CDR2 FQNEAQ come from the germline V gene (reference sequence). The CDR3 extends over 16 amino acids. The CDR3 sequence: CASSFSGTGRTYEQYF. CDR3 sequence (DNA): TGTGCCAGCAGTTTCTCGGGGACAGGCAGGACCTACGAGCAGTACTTC.

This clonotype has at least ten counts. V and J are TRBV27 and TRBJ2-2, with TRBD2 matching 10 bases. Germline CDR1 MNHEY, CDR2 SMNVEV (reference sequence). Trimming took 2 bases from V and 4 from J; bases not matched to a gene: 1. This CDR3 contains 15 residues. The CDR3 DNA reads TGTGCCAGCAGTTTACTAGCGGGAGTCACCGGGGAGCTGTTTTTT. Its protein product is CASSLLAGVTGELFF.

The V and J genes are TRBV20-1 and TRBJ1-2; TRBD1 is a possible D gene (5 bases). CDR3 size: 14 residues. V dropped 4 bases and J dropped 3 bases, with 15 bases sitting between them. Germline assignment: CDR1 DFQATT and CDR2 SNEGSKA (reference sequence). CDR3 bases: TGCAGTGCTATTGGCCCGGGGGGGGACTATGGCTACACCTTC. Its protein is CSAIGPGGDYGYTF.

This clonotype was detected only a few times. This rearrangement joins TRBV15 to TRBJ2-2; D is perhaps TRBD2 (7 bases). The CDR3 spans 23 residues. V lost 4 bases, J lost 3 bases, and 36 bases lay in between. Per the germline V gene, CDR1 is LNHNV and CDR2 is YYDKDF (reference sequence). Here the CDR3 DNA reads TGTGCCACCAGCACCTTCCGGGACTACACTCCGAAAAAGGGGGGGACGGACACCGGGGAGCTGTTTTTT. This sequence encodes CATSTFRDYTPKKGGTDTGELFF. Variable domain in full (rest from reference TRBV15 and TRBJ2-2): DAMVIQNPRYQVTQFGKPVTLSCSQTLNHNVMYWYQQKSSQAPKLLFHYYDKDFNNEADTPDNFQSRRPNTSFCFLDIRSPGLGDTAMYLCATSTFRDYTPKKGGTDTGELFFGEGSRLTVL.

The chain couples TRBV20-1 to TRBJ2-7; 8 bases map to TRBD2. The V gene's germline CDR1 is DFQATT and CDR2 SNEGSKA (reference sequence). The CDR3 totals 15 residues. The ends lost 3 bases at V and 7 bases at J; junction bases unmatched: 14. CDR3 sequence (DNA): TGCAGTGCTAGGACTAGCGAGCGTCGAAGCAATGAGCAGTACTTC. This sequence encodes CSARTSERRSNEQYF.

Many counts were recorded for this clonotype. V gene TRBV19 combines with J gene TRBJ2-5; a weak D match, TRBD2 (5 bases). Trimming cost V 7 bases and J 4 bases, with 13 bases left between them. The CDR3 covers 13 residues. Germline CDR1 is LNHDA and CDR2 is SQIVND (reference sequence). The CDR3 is CASTRTAGETQYF. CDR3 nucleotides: TGTGCCAGTACCAGGACTGCGGGAGAGACCCAGTACTTC.

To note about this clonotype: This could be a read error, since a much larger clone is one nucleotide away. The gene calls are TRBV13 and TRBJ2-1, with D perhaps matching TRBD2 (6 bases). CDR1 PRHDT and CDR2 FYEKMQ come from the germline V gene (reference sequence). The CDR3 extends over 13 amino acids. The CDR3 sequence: CASSLRLVGERFF. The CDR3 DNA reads TGTGCCAGCAGCTTAAGACTAGTCGGTGAGCGGTTCTTC.

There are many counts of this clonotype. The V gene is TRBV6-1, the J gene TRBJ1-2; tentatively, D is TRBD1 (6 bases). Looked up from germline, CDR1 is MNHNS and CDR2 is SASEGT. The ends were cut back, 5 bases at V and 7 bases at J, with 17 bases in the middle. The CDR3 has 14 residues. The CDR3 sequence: CASSSIQGWLGYTF. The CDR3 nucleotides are TGTGCCAGCAGTTCGATACAGGGTTGGCTTGGCTACACCTTC.